The entry below describes one T cell receptor (beta chain). Its antigen is unidentified. Assay used: immunoSEQ multiplex PCR; TCRdb lists only in-frame clones, some missing. Among some 480,000 clones listed, around 90% were seen once. Treatment in this sample: some 20 received Ad26.COV2.S at low or high dose, single or two shots; roughly five received placebo; per-sample allocation not given. Collection of the samples took place on day 63 after the first injection of vaccine or placebo. This entry is derived from a study of Ad26.COV2.S vaccination and SARS-CoV-2 variants. Overall study context: Enrollment placed the donor in the COV1001 Ad26.COV2.S trial arm. Intramuscularly, Ad26.COV2.S was given either once or twice, 56 days apart. Study-level points and caveats: The TCR breadth and depth analyses may have produced an underestimate of total T cell responses. Greater spike-specific TCR breadth was seen in vaccine recipients than in placebo recipients.

Deletions cut 3 bases from V and 0 bases from J, with 9 bases between. The CDR3 is 15 residues long. The germline CDR1 and CDR2 sequences are SEHNR and FQNEAQ (reference sequence). The V call is TRBV7-9, the J call TRBJ2-1; TRBD2 is a possible D gene (5 bases). The input for sequencing was peripheral blood, taken in a trial of Ad26.COV2.S vaccine versus placebo. This receptor was obtained from a person between 18 and 60 years old who received the Ad26.COV2.S COVID-19 vaccine or a placebo. CDR3: CASSFGVSSYNEQFF. For the CDR3, the DNA is TGTGCCAGCAGCTTCGGGGTTAGCTCCTACAATGAGCAGTTCTTC.